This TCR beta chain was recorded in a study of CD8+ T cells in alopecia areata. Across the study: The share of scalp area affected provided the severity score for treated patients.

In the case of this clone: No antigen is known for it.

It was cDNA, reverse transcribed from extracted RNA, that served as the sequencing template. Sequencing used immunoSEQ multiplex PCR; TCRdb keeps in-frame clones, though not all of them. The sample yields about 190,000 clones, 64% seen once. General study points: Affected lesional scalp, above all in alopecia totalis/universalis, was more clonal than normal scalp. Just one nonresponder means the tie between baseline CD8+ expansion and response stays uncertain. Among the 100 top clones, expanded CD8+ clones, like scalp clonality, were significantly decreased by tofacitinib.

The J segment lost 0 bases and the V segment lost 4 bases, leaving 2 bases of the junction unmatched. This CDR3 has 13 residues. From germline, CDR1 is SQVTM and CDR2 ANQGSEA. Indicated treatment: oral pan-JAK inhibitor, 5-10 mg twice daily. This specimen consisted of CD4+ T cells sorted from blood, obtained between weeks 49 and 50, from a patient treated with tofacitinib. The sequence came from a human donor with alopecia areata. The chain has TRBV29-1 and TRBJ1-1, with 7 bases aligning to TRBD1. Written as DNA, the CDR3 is TGCAGCGTTGTGGGGACAGTGAACACTGAAGCTTTCTTT. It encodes CSVVGTVNTEAFF.